The 11 T cell receptor beta chains in this list originate from one sample, sequenced in a study of OX40 agonist ivuxolimab in advanced cancers. The table came from immunoSEQ multiplex PCR; TCRdb's copy has only in-frame clones and leaves some out. The sample carries approximately 70,000 clones, more than 80% recorded once. Sequences were derived from CD4+ or CD8+ T cells sorted from blood, sampled in a trial of the OX40 agonist ivuxolimab. These receptors originate from an adult with an advanced solid tumor such as melanoma, head and neck, liver or kidney cancer.

This chain connects TRBV18 to TRBJ2-7; D may be TRBD1 or TRBD2 (5 bases each). This CDR3 spans 13 amino acids. The ends were cut back, 3 bases at V and 5 bases at J, with 11 bases in the middle. The V gene's germline CDR1 is KGHSH and CDR2 LQKENI. CDR3: CASSPGGSDEQYF. The CDR3 nucleotides read TGTGCCAGCTCACCTGGGGGTTCGGACGAGCAGTACTTC. Looking up the rest from reference TRBV18 and TRBJ2-7 gives the full variable domain: NAGVMQNPRHLVRRRGQEARLRCSPMKGHSHVYWYRQLPEEGLKFMVYLQKENIIDESGMPKERFSAEFPKEGPSILRIQQVVRGDSAAYFCASSPGGSDEQYFGPGTRLTVT.

As regards this clone: Additional DNA sequences in this sample encode the identical CDR3. This chain uses TRBV5-4 with TRBJ1-1, with 8 bases lining up with TRBD1. CDR1 and CDR2 from the germline V gene are SGHNT and YYREEE (reference sequence). CDR3 length equals 14 residues. Trimming cost V 2 bases and J 2 bases; bases outside gene matches: 2. CDR3 protein: CASSFDRGNTEAFF. CDR3 sequence (DNA): TGTGCCAGCAGCTTTGACAGGGGAAACACTGAAGCTTTCTTT.

The chain links TRBV4-1 to TRBJ2-3; the D is unclear. V was pared by 1 base and J by 6 bases, with 2 bases between. Germline V gene sequence: CDR1 MGHRA, CDR2 YSYEKL. This CDR3 is built from 11 residues. CDR3 DNA: TGCGCCAGCAGCCAAGGTGATACGCAGTATTTT. As protein: CASSQGDTQYF.

The chain combines TRBV2 with TRBJ1-2; D gene unclear. The CDR3 runs to 12 residues. Germline V CDR1 and CDR2: SNHLY, FYNNEI. V was pared by 7 bases and J by 0 bases, with 6 bases between. The CDR3 loop reads CASNQANYGYTF. The CDR3 coding sequence is TGTGCCAGCAATCAGGCTAACTATGGCTACACCTTC.

The V and J genes are TRBV7-3 and TRBJ1-2; unclear D gene. Per germline, CDR1 SGHTA and CDR2 FQGTGA. The CDR3 consists of 15 residues. V lost 5 bases and J lost 1, with 14 bases in between. The CDR3 here is CASSPGGDNNYGYTF. CDR3 nucleotide sequence: TGTGCCAGCAGCCCGGGCGGGGATAATAACTATGGCTACACCTTC.

The chain employs TRBV30 and TRBJ2-4, with a tentative D call TRBD2 (5 bases). The germline V gene encodes CDR1 GTSNPN and CDR2 SVGIG (reference sequence). This CDR3 contains 15 residues. With 2 bases removed from V and 3 bases from J, the gap between germline ends came to 14 bases. The CDR3 region is CAWSFGNSGKNIQYF. CDR3 DNA sequence: TGTGCCTGGAGTTTCGGGAACTCTGGCAAAAACATTCAGTACTTC.

This clone was recorded only once. CDR3 sequence reads: CASSQVSGANVLTF. The DNA for the CDR3 is TGTGCCAGCTCACAGGTCTCTGGGGCCAACGTCCTGACTTTC. The genes are TRBV18 and TRBJ2-6; no clear D gene. Germline CDR1 KGHSH, CDR2 LQKENI. V lost 4 bases, J lost 0 bases, and 4 bases lay in between. The CDR3 sequence is 14 residues long. The full variable domain, rest sourced from reference TRBV18 and TRBJ2-6, is NAGVMQNPRHLVRRRGQEARLRCSPMKGHSHVYWYRQLPEEGLKFMVYLQKENIIDESGMPKERFSAEFPKEGPSILRIQQVVRGDSAAYFCASSQVSGANVLTFGAGSRLTVL.

In its sample, this clone was seen once. The chain couples TRBV5-1 to TRBJ2-3; tentatively, D is TRBD1 (6 bases). Trimming cost V 4 bases and J 1 base, with 19 bases left between them. The CDR3 totals 17 residues. CDR1 and CDR2 from the germline V gene are SGHRS and YFSETQ. The CDR3 DNA reads TGCGCCAGCAGCCTCACACAGGGTGATTTAGGCACAGATACGCAGTATTTT. Its translation: CASSLTQGDLGTDTQYF.

CDR3 in DNA: TGTGCCAGCATTAGGAATTACGAGCAGTACTTC. It encodes CASIRNYEQYF. The chain is built from TRBV6-1 and TRBJ2-7; D gene ambiguous. The length of the CDR3 is 11 residues. The ends were cut back, 7 bases at V and 4 bases at J, with 8 bases in the middle. The germline V gene has CDR1 MNHNS and CDR2 SASEGT.

V is TRBV10-1 and J is TRBJ2-7; 10 bases are a match to TRBD1. The germline gives CDR1 WNHNN, CDR2 SYGVQD (reference sequence). V trimming: 6 bases; J trimming: 5 bases; junction bases outside the gene matches: 7. The CDR3 has 14 residues. The CDR3 here is CASRESGQGNEQYF. The DNA for the CDR3 is TGCGCCAGCAGGGAATCGGGACAGGGGAACGAGCAGTACTTC.

This clone occurred once. The chain uses TRBV5-1 and TRBJ2-1; D is perhaps TRBD2 (5 bases). The length of the CDR3 is 15 residues. V was trimmed by 4 bases and J by 6 bases, leaving 17 bases between them. Germline assignment: CDR1 SGHRS and CDR2 YFSETQ. CDR3 nucleotides: TGCGCCAGCAGCCCTGAGAGGGCCTTGGGCAATGAGCAGTTCTTC. Translated, it gives CASSPERALGNEQFF.